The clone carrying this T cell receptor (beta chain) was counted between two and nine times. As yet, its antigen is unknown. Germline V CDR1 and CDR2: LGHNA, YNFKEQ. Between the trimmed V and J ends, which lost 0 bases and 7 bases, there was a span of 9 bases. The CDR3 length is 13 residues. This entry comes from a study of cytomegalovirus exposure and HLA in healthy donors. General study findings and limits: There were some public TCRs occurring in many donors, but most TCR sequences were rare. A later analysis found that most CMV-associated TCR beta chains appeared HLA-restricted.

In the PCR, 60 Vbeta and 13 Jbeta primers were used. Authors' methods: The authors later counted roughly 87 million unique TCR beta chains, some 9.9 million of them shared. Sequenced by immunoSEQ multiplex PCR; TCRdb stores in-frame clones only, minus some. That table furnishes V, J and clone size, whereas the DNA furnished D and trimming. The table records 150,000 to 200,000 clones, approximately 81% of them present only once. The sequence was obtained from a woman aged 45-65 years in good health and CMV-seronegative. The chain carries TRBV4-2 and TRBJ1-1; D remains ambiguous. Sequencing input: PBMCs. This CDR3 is CASSQDSEGEAFF. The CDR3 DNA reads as TGTGCCAGCAGCCAAGATAGCGAGGGTGAAGCTTTCTTT.